The 19 T cell receptor beta chains below come from one sample, sequenced in a study of cytotoxic CD8 clonotypes in ibrutinib-treated CLL. Repertoires were generated with immunoSEQ multiplex PCR, while TCRdb's copy carries only in-frame clones and drops some. The sample holds about 140,000 clones, 76% seen once. Sample: PBMCs, taken after 24 months of ibrutinib treatment. These receptors all stem from a human donor with chronic lymphocytic leukemia.

The chain uses TRBV19 and TRBJ1-3; no reliable D call. Germline CDR1 is LNHDA and CDR2 is SQIVND (reference sequence). Trimming took off 6 bases at V and 4 bases at J, with 10 bases between the two ends. The CDR3 extends over 13 amino acids. The CDR3 sequence is CASRRPRGNTIYF. The CDR3 nucleotides are TGTGCCAGTAGGCGCCCTCGGGGAAACACCATATATTTT.

The V and J genes are TRBV4-1 and TRBJ2-5; D unclear. In germline, CDR1 is MGHRA, CDR2 YSYEKL. Trimming took 1 base from V and 5 from J, leaving 14 bases between them. This CDR3 region has 15 residues. The CDR3 region has the DNA TGCGCCAGCAGCCAAGGGCACAGTCGTCTCGAGACCCAGTACTTC. This translates into CASSQGHSRLETQYF.

This clone was detected only a few times. The J gene is TRBJ1-2, the V gene TRBV20-1; D call uncertain. V lost 7 bases to trimming and J lost 4 bases, with 10 bases between them. Germline-derived CDR1 and CDR2 are DFQATT and SNEGSKA (reference sequence). The CDR3 length is 11 residues. CDR3 region: CSGTAGYGYTF. The DNA for the CDR3 is TGCAGTGGGACGGCAGGCTATGGCTACACCTTC.

CDR3 region: CASSPSVNTGELFF. The CDR3 DNA reads as TGTGCCAGCAGCCCCTCCGTAAACACCGGGGAGCTGTTTTTT. The chain employs TRBV11-1 and TRBJ2-2, with D uncertain. V shed 5 bases and J shed 2 bases, with 9 bases lying between them. CDR1 and CDR2 from the germline V gene are SGHAT and FQDESV (reference sequence). The CDR3 runs 14 residues.

This clone was detected ten times or more. This sequence joins TRBV4-3 and TRBJ2-6; a weak D match, TRBD2 (6 bases). The V gene lost 0 bases and the J gene lost 0 bases, with 18 bases spanning the gap. Looked up from germline, CDR1 is LGHNA and CDR2 is YSLEER. The CDR3 length is 20 residues. CDR3 region: CASSQEPPLGGASGANVLTF. The CDR3, as DNA: TGCGCCAGCAGCCAAGAACCACCACTCGGCGGGGCCTCTGGGGCCAACGTCCTGACTTTC.

The chain is built from TRBV6-6 and TRBJ2-5; D call uncertain. The CDR3 has 11 amino acids. V shed 3 bases and J shed 5 bases, with 4 bases lying between them. Germline values: CDR1 MNHNY, CDR2 SVGAGI (reference sequence). Written as DNA, the CDR3 is TGTGCCAGCAGTTATATGGAGACCCAGTACTTC. This encodes CASSYMETQYF.

This rearrangement joins TRBV6-6 to TRBJ1-2, with 7 bases aligning to TRBD1. Germline loops: CDR1 MNHNY, CDR2 SVGAGI (reference sequence). V shed 8 bases and J 5 bases; nucleotides not matched to a gene: 14. This CDR3 is 15 amino acids long. The CDR3 spells CASYLSGQLAYGYTF. In nucleotides, the CDR3 is TGTGCCAGCTACCTCTCGGGACAGCTTGCATATGGCTACACCTTC.

J is TRBJ2-1 and V is TRBV18; D unresolved. The CDR3 is 16 residues long. Germline CDR1 reads KGHSH; CDR2 reads LQKENI. Trimming took 1 base from V and 0 from J, leaving 10 bases between them. CDR3 sequence: CASSPLASSSYNEQFF. The CDR3 nucleotides read TGTGCCAGCTCACCACTTGCGTCCAGCTCCTACAATGAGCAGTTCTTC.

The gene calls are TRBV5-5 and TRBJ2-1; a weak D match, TRBD2 (5 bases). The CDR3 is made up of 13 amino acids. Trimming took 3 bases from V and 8 from J, leaving 12 bases between them. Germline V gene sequence: CDR1 SGHKS, CDR2 YYEKEE (reference sequence). Here the CDR3 DNA reads TGTGCCAGCAGCTCGGGCCCCGGGGATGAGCAGTTCTTC. The encoded protein is CASSSGPGDEQFF.

The chain links TRBV7-2 to TRBJ1-2, with D uncertain. The CDR3 length is 13 residues. Trimming took off 5 bases at V and 8 bases at J, with 15 bases between the two ends. In germline, CDR1 is SGHTA, CDR2 FQGNSA. The CDR3 sequence is CASSPRLILGYTF. The CDR3 DNA reads TGTGCCAGCAGCCCCCGGTTGATTTTGGGCTACACCTTC.

This clone occurred once. The chain uses TRBV29-1 and TRBJ2-5; D is unresolved. The germline V gene encodes CDR1 SQVTM and CDR2 ANQGSEA. CDR3 length: 12 amino acids. The V end lost 8 bases, the J end lost 1 base, and 11 bases lay between the germline ends. CDR3 nucleotides: TGCAGCACCTCAGACCCCCAAGAGACCCAGTACTTC. The encoded protein is CSTSDPQETQYF.

The rearrangement uses TRBV19 and TRBJ2-5, with TRBD1 matching over 7 bases. J was trimmed by 2 bases and V by 4 bases; bases with no gene match: 4. Germline V gives CDR1 LNHDA, CDR2 SQIVND (reference sequence). CDR3 size: 14 residues. The CDR3: CASSTRTGQETQYF. The CDR3, as DNA: TGTGCCAGTAGTACCCGGACAGGACAAGAGACCCAGTACTTC. Full variable domain (rest looked up from reference TRBV19 and TRBJ2-5): DGGITQSPKYLFRKEGQNVTLSCEQNLNHDAMYWYRQDPGQGLRLIYYSQIVNDFQKGDIAEGYSVSREKKESFPLTVTSAQKNPTAFYLCASSTRTGQETQYFGPGTRLLVL.

This chain connects TRBV28 to TRBJ1-5; D call uncertain. Germline assignment: CDR1 MDHEN and CDR2 SYDVKM. The V end was cut by 7 bases, the J end by 0 bases, with 13 bases between. The CDR3 has 15 amino acids. CDR3 sequence: CASNPGEYSNQPQHF. As DNA, the CDR3 is TGTGCCAGCAACCCCGGGGAATATAGCAATCAGCCCCAGCATTTT.

V is TRBV7-2 and J is TRBJ2-7; no clear D gene. This CDR3 region has 13 residues. The V end lost 4 bases, the J end lost 0 bases, and 7 bases lay between the germline ends. CDR1 and CDR2 from the germline V gene are SGHTA and FQGNSA. The CDR3 DNA follows: TGTGCCAGCAGCTCCCGGCCCTCCTACGAGCAGTACTTC. It translates to CASSSRPSYEQYF.

In its sample, this clone was seen a few times. J is TRBJ1-6 and V is TRBV29-1; D gene uncertain. This CDR3 is built from 16 residues. From germline, CDR1 is SQVTM and CDR2 ANQGSEA. Trimming removed 3 bases at V and 1 base at J, with 13 bases between. The CDR3 loop reads CSVERDWRSYNSPLHF. In DNA, the CDR3 is TGCAGCGTTGAGCGGGATTGGCGGTCCTATAATTCACCCCTCCACTTT. The variable domain in full, with the rest retrieved from reference TRBV29-1 and TRBJ1-6, is SAVISQKPSRDICQRGTSLTIQCQVDSQVTMMFWYRQQPGQSLTLIATANQGSEATYESGFVIDKFPISRPNLTFSTLTVSNMSPEDSSIYLCSVERDWRSYNSPLHFGNGTRLTVT.

The chain links TRBV4-3 to TRBJ1-2, with 9 bases identical to TRBD1. Germline-derived CDR1 and CDR2 are LGHNA and YSLEER. V lost 3 bases, J lost 8 bases, and 22 bases stayed unmatched. The CDR3 has 19 residues. The CDR3 DNA is TGCGCCAGCAGCCAGGATTTAAGGGGTGGACAGGGGATTGTAGGGGGCTACACCTTC. Protein: CASSQDLRGGQGIVGGYTF.

This chain uses TRBV5-1 with TRBJ1-3, with D tentatively TRBD1 (5 bases). There are 16 residues in the CDR3. Trimming stripped 2 bases from V and 0 bases from J, with 12 bases between. The germline gives CDR1 SGHRS, CDR2 YFSETQ. The CDR3: CASSFGAGNSGNTIYF. CDR3 DNA sequence: TGCGCCAGCAGCTTTGGGGCCGGGAACTCTGGAAACACCATATATTTT.

The V and J genes are TRBV6-1 and TRBJ2-7; D remains ambiguous. The V gene's germline CDR1 is MNHNS and CDR2 SASEGT. This CDR3 is 14 amino acids long. V lost 2 bases and J lost 0, with 8 bases in between. The CDR3 loop reads CASSERPSSYEQYF. The CDR3 region has the DNA TGTGCCAGCAGTGAACGGCCCAGCTCCTACGAGCAGTACTTC.

The gene calls are TRBV7-8 and TRBJ2-1; 10 nucleotides align to TRBD2. Germline V lookup: CDR1 SGHVS, CDR2 FQNEAQ. V trimming: 7 bases; J trimming: 3 bases; junction bases outside the gene matches: 3. The CDR3 totals 14 residues. This chain's CDR3 is CASKIAGGYNEQFF. The CDR3 region has the DNA TGTGCCAGCAAGATAGCGGGAGGCTACAATGAGCAGTTCTTC.